This TCR beta chain is from a study of T-cell reconstitution after alpha-beta-depleted transplantation in children. Findings and caveats of the study: About two months after transplant, alpha-beta T cells reportedly came from several hundred expanded graft clones. The high TCRbeta diversity at day 60 in some patients came from surviving recipient T cells and thymic progenitors. A year had passed since transplant, and T-cell counts and diversity by then came mostly from newly produced T cells.

During its preparation, the TCRbeta library received unique molecular identifiers. TCRdb used MiXCR to reprocess the PCR reads, holding one entry per CDR3 protein. The repertoire consists of some 550,000 distinct CDR3 sequences, with 23% occurring once and the leading ten covering around an eighth. V was clipped by 4 bases and J by 4 bases, with 10 bases between them. CDR1 and CDR2 from the germline V gene are SGHDN and FVKESK. This CDR3 spans 13 amino acids. This clonotype occurred many times. Its antigen is unknown. Specimen: PBMCs, mostly from graft donor cells, collected 360 days after TCRalphabeta/CD19-depleted stem cell transplant. This sequence joins TRBV14 and TRBJ2-5; D not resolved. The receptor comes from a boy younger than two who had a stem cell transplant for acute myeloid leukemia, so the T cells may come from the graft donor. The CDR3 sequence: CASSPHGGETQYF. In DNA form, the CDR3 reads TGTGCCAGCAGCCCTCACGGTGGAGAGACCCAGTACTTC.